The 5 T cell receptor beta chains below all came from one sample that was sequenced in a study of OX40 agonist ivuxolimab in advanced cancers. Clones were sequenced by immunoSEQ multiplex PCR, and TCRdb holds only the in-frame ones, with some missing. The sample contains tens of thousands of clones, 82% of which appear only once. This sample comprised CD4+ or CD8+ T cells sorted from blood, obtained in a trial of the OX40 agonist ivuxolimab. The receptors derive from an adult with an advanced solid tumor such as melanoma, head and neck, liver or kidney cancer.

The rearrangement links TRBV5-1 to TRBJ1-2, with D possibly matching TRBD1 (6 bases). This CDR3 is 12 amino acids long. The V gene's germline CDR1 is SGHRS and CDR2 YFSETQ. V gave up 0 bases and J gave up 8 bases, with 8 bases separating them. CDR3 DNA sequence: TGCGCCAGCAGCTTGGCAGGGGACGGCTACACCTTC. This sequence encodes CASSLAGDGYTF.

V gene TRBV9 combines with J gene TRBJ2-1, with 7 positions matching TRBD1. CDR1 is SGDLS and CDR2 is YYNGEE in the germline V gene. The trim removed 3 bases at V and 4 bases at J, leaving 10 bases unmatched. This CDR3 comprises 16 residues. CDR3 DNA sequence: TGTGCCAGCAGCGGCCCAACGGGACAGAGTTACAATGAGCAGTTCTTC. Translation gives CASSGPTGQSYNEQFF.

This sequence joins TRBV28 and TRBJ2-1; TRBD2 matches 10 bases. Losses at the gene ends were 4 bases for V and 8 bases for J; bases not matched to a gene: 14. The CDR3 has 17 amino acids. CDR1 and CDR2 from the germline V gene are MDHEN and SYDVKM. CDR3 amino acids: CASSSYLGAGGSDEQFF. The CDR3 bases are TGTGCCAGCAGTTCTTATCTAGGAGCGGGGGGGAGCGATGAGCAGTTCTTC.

Worth noting for this clone: Other DNA sequences in this sample translate to the same CDR3. V is TRBV2 and J is TRBJ1-6; 11 nucleotides match TRBD1. The CDR3 extends over 14 amino acids. Trimming removed 6 bases from V and 10 bases from J; junction bases left unmatched: 5. Per germline, CDR1 SNHLY and CDR2 FYNNEI. CDR3 nucleotides: TGTGCCAGCAGCGGGGGACAGGGGGGATCACCCCTCCACTTT. Its translation: CASSGGQGGSPLHF.

This clone was counted between two and nine times. The DNA for the CDR3 is TGCGCCAGCAGCTTACCGGGACAGGGAGTAAAAAAACTGTTTTTT. This gives the protein CASSLPGQGVKKLFF. The chain carries TRBV5-1 and TRBJ1-4; 9 bases fit TRBD1. This CDR3 comprises 15 residues. The germline V gene encodes CDR1 SGHRS and CDR2 YFSETQ. After removal of 2 bases from V and 9 bases from J, the junction contained 8 bases not matched to a gene.